The T cell receptor beta chain described here comes from a study of blood T cell repertoires in COVID-19 (dated by TCRdb to 2020 to 2021). Background on the whole study: Samples from collaborators originated in the United States, Italy and Spain and spanned both the acute and convalescent phases of COVID-19. A de-identified subject ID, COVID-19 status, age in years and sex were almost always included in the sample metadata. Deeply sampled blood TCRbeta repertoires from subjects exposed to, actively infected with, or recovered from COVID-19 were included in the dataset. A freely available public database, intended as a resource for researchers studying the immune response to SARS-CoV-2, is where the repertoires were released. Where available, HLA class I and class II types were obtained from metadata supplied by the sample provider rather than from assay-based typing. Samples came from the ongoing ImmuneRACE study (first 160 participants) plus 1,254 subjects from 6 global collaborators. The prospective study material was composed of cDNA or gDNA derived from T cells, B-cell-depleted T cells, or PBMCs. Beyond this particular receptor, the publication reports: The quantity of clinical and demographic metadata differed by source and by participant and was supplied without curation.

A remark on this clone: No cognate antigen has been identified for it. Per-base qualities were not stored, and no clone one base away is much larger.

TCRbeta CDR3 regions were amplified from genomic DNA using the immunoSEQ Assay, a bias-controlled multiplex PCR. The published analysis was carried out like this. The number of nucleated cells in each sample was estimated from the amplification of reference gene primers within the assay. To quantify the absolute abundance of each unique TCRbeta CDR3 rearrangement, sequence reads were collapsed and filtered. Productive Simpson clonality was computed per sample as the square root of Simpson's diversity index over productive rearrangements. In its TCRdb copy, this immuneACCESS table keeps in-frame sequences only and misses some clones. Where compared with another copy, unresolved V genes explain less than half of these, and the others have no known cause. The V and J calls and clone size come from that table; D and trimming were worked out from the DNA. The sample table contains more than 200,000 clones; only one count was recorded for 75% to 95% of them. The ten largest account for 1.9% of the sample.

CDR3 length: 14 amino acids, cysteine to phenylalanine. Of all the DNA, just the CDR3 is kept, 42 bases in frame from base 1. V loses 4 bases, J loses 0 bases, and the germline ends lie 7 bases apart. From the germline V gene (reference sequence), CDR1 is LNHDA and CDR2 is SQIVND. Enrolling through a virtual design, the prospective study's participants ranged in age from roughly 18 to 95 years and lived across around 25 United States geographic areas. To assign participants to cohorts, the prospective study relied on clinical history that participants themselves reported in a screening survey and a study questionnaire. For ImmuneRACE Cohort 3, a participant was defined as recovered based on two consecutive negative NP/OP PCR tests, clearance by a healthcare professional, or resolution of symptoms. In the prospective study, mobile phlebotomists collected whole blood, serum and a nasopharyngeal or oropharyngeal swab from each participant. Over a roughly 2-month period, participants in the prospective study had the option of providing additional blood draws and questionnaires. Before DNA extraction, blood samples from the prospective study were shipped at room temperature or frozen.

In this chain, TRBV19 is recombined with TRBJ1-5; the D gene cannot be resolved reliably. Sample: PBMCs or T cells enriched from blood (not recorded which). The TCR was taken from a woman under 30 who had recovered from COVID-19. The nucleotide sequence reads TGTGCCAGTAGTAACCAGGATAGCAATCAGCCCCAGCATTTT. Translation gives CASSNQDSNQPQHF.